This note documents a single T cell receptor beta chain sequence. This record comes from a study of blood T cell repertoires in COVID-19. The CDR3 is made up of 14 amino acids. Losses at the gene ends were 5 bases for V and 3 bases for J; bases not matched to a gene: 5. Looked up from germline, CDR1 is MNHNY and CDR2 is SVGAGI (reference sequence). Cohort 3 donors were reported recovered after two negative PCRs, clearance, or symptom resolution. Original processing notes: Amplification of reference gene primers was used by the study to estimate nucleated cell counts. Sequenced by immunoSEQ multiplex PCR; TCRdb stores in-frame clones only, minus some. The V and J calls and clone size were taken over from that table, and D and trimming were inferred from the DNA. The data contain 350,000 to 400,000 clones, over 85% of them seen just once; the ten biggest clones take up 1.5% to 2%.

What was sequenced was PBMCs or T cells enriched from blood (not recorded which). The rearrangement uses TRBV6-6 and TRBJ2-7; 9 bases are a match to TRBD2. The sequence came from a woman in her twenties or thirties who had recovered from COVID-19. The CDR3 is CASSKLAGRYEQYF. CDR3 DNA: TGTGCCAGCAGTAAACTAGCGGGCCGCTACGAGCAGTACTTC.